Shown below are 26 T cell receptor beta chains from a single sample sequenced in a study of cytomegalovirus exposure and HLA in healthy donors (dated 2017 in TCRdb). Receptors were amplified or captured by the immunoSEQ multiplex PCR assay. For the multiplex PCR, a mixture combining 60 forward primers for TCR Vbeta segments and 13 reverse primers for TCR Jbeta segments was used. TCRdb retrieved this table from immuneACCESS and kept in-frame rearrangements only. Not all clones are present; in checked studies, unresolved V genes account for under half, and no reason is known for the remainder. The sample data list 85,000 to 120,000 clones, and around 71% of these were observed just once. The ten largest clones represent 0.6% to 1% of the sample. The sample taken for sequencing was PBMCs. These receptors were obtained from a boy between 10 and 17 years old in good health and CMV-seronegative.

This rearrangement joins TRBV2 to TRBJ2-3; maybe TRBD2 (5 bases). Germline assignment: CDR1 SNHLY and CDR2 FYNNEI. Trimming removed 7 bases at V and 7 bases at J, with 15 bases between. This CDR3 is built from 13 residues. The CDR3 region has the DNA TGTGCCAGCATGAGGGAAACGATTAATACGCAGTATTTT. Protein product: CASMRETINTQYF.

The chain joins TRBV19 to TRBJ2-7; D perhaps matches TRBD2 (6 bases). V shed 6 bases and J shed 7 bases, with 19 bases lying between them. The length of the CDR3 is 14 residues. CDR1 and CDR2 from the germline V gene are LNHDA and SQIVND (reference sequence). CDR3 sequence: CASSRGTTWWEQYF. CDR3 DNA sequence: TGTGCCAGTAGCCGGGGGACCACATGGTGGGAGCAGTACTTC.

The genes are TRBV5-1 and TRBJ1-2; 8 nucleotides match TRBD1. Germline V gene sequence: CDR1 SGHRS, CDR2 YFSETQ. Trimming at V came to 3 bases and at J to 7 bases, leaving 8 bases not matched to a gene. This CDR3 contains 14 residues. The DNA for the CDR3 is TGCGCCAGCAGCTGGCAAGGACAGGGCGGTGGCTACACCTTC. Its protein product is CASSWQGQGGGYTF.

The rearrangement uses TRBV4-1 and TRBJ2-1; 15 nucleotides agree with TRBD2. Germline V gene sequence: CDR1 MGHRA, CDR2 YSYEKL. The CDR3 has 19 amino acids. V was pared by 1 base and J by 4 bases, with 8 bases of the junction left unmatched. In DNA form, the CDR3 reads TGCGCCAGCAGCCAAGTAGACTTGGGACTAGCGGGAGGATACAATGAGCAGTTCTTC. Translation gives CASSQVDLGLAGGYNEQFF.

The chain is built from TRBV30 and TRBJ2-7, with D perhaps TRBD2 (6 bases). V gave up 4 bases and J gave up 4 bases, with 14 bases separating them. Germline V CDR1 and CDR2: GTSNPN, SVGIG (reference sequence). This CDR3 has 13 amino acids. The DNA for the CDR3 is TGTGCCTGGACGGGACTGACTTTATACGAGCAGTACTTC. This encodes CAWTGLTLYEQYF.

The genes are TRBV18 and TRBJ2-3; the match to TRBD2 covers 10 bases. With V trimmed by 2 bases and J by 2 bases, 4 bases remained unmatched. The CDR3 covers 16 residues. CDR1 KGHSH and CDR2 LQKENI come from the germline V gene. The CDR3 DNA reads TGTGCCAGCTCACCATATAGCGGGAGGACCACAGATACGCAGTATTTT. It encodes CASSPYSGRTTDTQYF.

V is TRBV6-5 and J is TRBJ1-2, with a possible D match to TRBD1 (6 bases). The germline V gene has CDR1 MNHEY and CDR2 SVGAGI. CDR3 size: 15 residues. Trimming left V 6 bases short and J 4 bases short, with 18 bases between. Here the CDR3 reads CASRRGTKSGYGYTF. CDR3 in DNA: TGTGCCAGCAGGCGAGGGACAAAATCGGGCTATGGCTACACCTTC.

The CDR3 loop reads CARRQERGNTIYF. In DNA, the CDR3 is TGTGCCAGAAGACAGGAACGTGGAAACACCATATATTTT. This chain connects TRBV2 to TRBJ1-3; perhaps TRBD1 as D (6 bases). Germline V lookup: CDR1 SNHLY, CDR2 FYNNEI. This CDR3 is 13 amino acids long. Trimming took 9 bases from V and 3 from J, leaving 12 bases between them.

The rearrangement uses TRBV6-5 and TRBJ2-7; possibly TRBD1 for D (5 bases). The V end lost 0 bases, the J end lost 0 bases, and 6 bases lay between the germline ends. The CDR3 loop spans 14 amino acids. The germline V gene encodes CDR1 MNHEY and CDR2 SVGAGI. CDR3 nucleotides: TGTGCCAGCAGTTACTCCCAGGGCTCCTACGAGCAGTACTTC. It is translated as CASSYSQGSYEQYF.

The CDR3 sequence: CASSFVRGGGYTF. DNA of the CDR3: TGTGCCAGCAGCTTTGTGAGGGGAGGCGGCTACACCTTC. V is TRBV5-6 and J is TRBJ1-2; TRBD1 is a possible D gene (5 bases). The CDR3 consists of 13 residues. Germline CDR1 SGHDT, CDR2 YYEEEE. V lost 2 bases and J 8 bases, leaving 13 bases between the germline ends. The full variable domain, rest sourced from reference TRBV5-6 and TRBJ1-2, is DAGVTQSPTHLIKTRGQQVTLRCSPKSGHDTVSWYQQALGQGPQFIFQYYEEEERQRGNFPDRFSGHQFPNYSSELNVNALLLGDSALYLCASSFVRGGGYTFGSGTRLTVV.

The rearrangement uses TRBV28 and TRBJ2-7, with 7 bases matching TRBD1. The V gene end was trimmed by 4 bases and the J gene end by 6 bases; junction bases not matched to a gene: 6. Germline lookup yields CDR1 MDHEN and CDR2 SYDVKM. CDR3 length: 13 residues. Here the CDR3 reads CASSSNPGGEQYF. The CDR3 DNA reads TGTGCCAGCAGTTCAAATCCAGGGGGCGAGCAGTACTTC.

V is TRBV6-1 and J is TRBJ1-2; D perhaps matches TRBD1 (6 bases). The germline V gene has CDR1 MNHNS and CDR2 SASEGT. This CDR3 has 13 amino acids. The V and J ends lost 5 bases and 5 bases respectively, with 12 bases between them. CDR3 sequence (DNA): TGTGCCAGCAGTTCCAGGGGTTGGTATGGCTACACCTTC. Its translation is CASSSRGWYGYTF.

J is TRBJ2-5 and V is TRBV27, with 8 bases aligning to TRBD1. The CDR3 contains 15 residues. CDR1 is MNHEY, CDR2 SMNVEV, per germline (reference sequence). V dropped 6 bases and J dropped 3; count of bases not matched to a gene: 9. CDR3 DNA: TGTGCCAGCAGAACTTACGGGACAGGAAAAGAGACCCAGTACTTC. It encodes CASRTYGTGKETQYF.

The rearrangement uses TRBV7-2 and TRBJ1-1; 8 bases are a match to TRBD1. CDR1 SGHTA and CDR2 FQGNSA come from the germline V gene. CDR3 length: 15 amino acids. The V gene end was trimmed by 5 bases and the J gene end by 4 bases; junction bases not matched to a gene: 9. CDR3 nucleotide sequence: TGTGCCAGCAGCCCCGACAGGGGTCTGTCCACTGAAGCTTTCTTT. Its protein product is CASSPDRGLSTEAFF.

The count of this clone is one. The chain recombines TRBV6-5 with TRBJ2-1, with 8 positions matching TRBD2. Losses at the gene ends were 3 bases for V and 6 bases for J; bases not matched to a gene: 7. CDR3 length equals 15 residues. CDR1 and CDR2 (germline): MNHEY, SVGAGI. The CDR3 reads CASSYTRGGFNEQFF. CDR3 nucleotides: TGTGCCAGCAGTTATACCCGGGGGGGATTCAATGAGCAGTTCTTC.

The V call is TRBV28, the J call TRBJ2-7; 9 nucleotides agree with TRBD2. The CDR3 has 16 amino acids. From germline, CDR1 is MDHEN and CDR2 SYDVKM. The V and J ends lost 6 bases and 1 base, in that order; junction bases with no gene match: 10. Written as DNA, the CDR3 is TGTGCCAGCAGCAGAAGTGGGAGCGGGAGGTCCTACGAGCAGTACTTC. Amino acid sequence: CASSRSGSGRSYEQYF.

CDR3 DNA: TGTGCCAGCAGGGAGGACAGGGAAGTCGGCTATGGCTACACCTTC. This codes for CASREDREVGYGYTF. The chain is built from TRBV2 and TRBJ1-2, with 8 bases aligning to TRBD1. V lost 6 bases and J lost 4; bases outside the gene matches: 10. CDR1 SNHLY and CDR2 FYNNEI come from the germline V gene. The CDR3 extends over 15 amino acids.

This rearrangement joins TRBV4-1 to TRBJ2-1; 7 bases fit TRBD1. V lost 9 bases to trimming and J lost 10 bases; unmatched junction nucleotides: 12. CDR1 is MGHRA, CDR2 YSYEKL, per germline. The CDR3 runs 13 residues. The CDR3 sequence is CARPTDRAREQFF. The DNA of the CDR3 is TGCGCCAGACCGACCGACAGGGCACGAGAGCAGTTCTTC.

The chain carries TRBV7-9 and TRBJ1-4; the D gene is possibly TRBD1 (6 bases). CDR3 length equals 13 residues. Trimming pared 6 bases from V and 7 bases from J, leaving 12 bases between. From germline, CDR1 is SEHNR and CDR2 FQNEAQ (reference sequence). The CDR3, as DNA: TGTGCCAGCAGGGCCGGGGGGCCTGAAAAACTGTTTTTT. This encodes CASRAGGPEKLFF.

The rearrangement uses TRBV5-1 and TRBJ2-1; 7 bases align to TRBD2. V lost 0 bases to trimming and J lost 7 bases; unmatched junction nucleotides: 7. The CDR3 extends over 15 amino acids. Germline V gene lookup returns CDR1 SGHRS and CDR2 YFSETQ. The CDR3 is CASSLEVAGNNEQFF. CDR3 DNA: TGCGCCAGCAGCTTGGAGGTAGCGGGCAATAATGAGCAGTTCTTC.

Only one count was recorded for this clone. This chain uses TRBV27 with TRBJ1-2; no firm D call. From germline, CDR1 is MNHEY and CDR2 SMNVEV (reference sequence). V was trimmed by 3 bases and J by 5 bases, leaving 10 bases between them. The CDR3 contains 13 residues. The CDR3 DNA reads as TGTGCCAGCAGTTTCGCGGGTAGATATGGCTACACCTTC. This sequence encodes CASSFAGRYGYTF.

This clone was recorded only once. V is TRBV18 and J is TRBJ2-7, with TRBD1 identical over 9 bases. The V gene's germline CDR1 is KGHSH and CDR2 LQKENI. With 6 bases clipped from V and 9 bases from J, the junction kept 9 bases outside the gene matches. The CDR3 runs to 13 residues. CDR3 loop: CASSHDRGAGQYF. The CDR3 coding sequence is TGTGCCAGCTCCCATGACAGGGGGGCAGGGCAGTACTTC.

CDR3: CASSVGVHNTEAFF. The CDR3 DNA is TGTGCCAGCAGCGTCGGTGTTCACAACACTGAAGCTTTCTTT. The chain links TRBV7-6 to TRBJ1-1, with no clear D. The CDR3 length is 14 residues. Trimming pared 5 bases from V and 2 bases from J, leaving 12 bases between. CDR1 is SGHVS and CDR2 is FNYEAQ in the germline V gene.

The genes are TRBV6-5 and TRBJ1-4, with 10 bases fitting TRBD1. Germline-derived CDR1 and CDR2 are MNHEY and SVGAGI. The trim removed 6 bases at V and 8 bases at J, leaving 3 bases unmatched. This CDR3 is built from 13 residues. The CDR3 nucleotides are TGTGCCAGCAGAGACAGGGGGCCCGAAAAACTGTTTTTT. Its translation is CASRDRGPEKLFF.

The chain is built from TRBV9 and TRBJ1-1; D not resolved. From germline, CDR1 is SGDLS and CDR2 YYNGEE. V lost 0 bases to trimming and J lost 11 bases, with 14 bases between them. There are 13 residues in the CDR3. The CDR3: CASSVAVWGEAFF. CDR3 DNA sequence: TGTGCCAGCAGCGTAGCGGTCTGGGGAGAGGCTTTCTTT.

This clone was counted between two and nine times. J is TRBJ1-4 and V is TRBV9, with D perhaps TRBD1 (5 bases). The CDR3 is 17 amino acids. CDR1 is SGDLS, CDR2 YYNGEE, per germline. Trimming pared 2 bases from V and 7 bases from J, leaving 21 bases between. CDR3 in amino acids: CASSVAPQGARSEKLFF. The CDR3 nucleotides are TGTGCCAGCAGCGTCGCCCCCCAAGGGGCGCGGAGTGAAAAACTGTTTTTT.